This T cell receptor beta chain stems from a study of T cells in Graves' hyperthyroidism and ophthalmopathy. Study findings and constraints: In simple terms, a model built on 13 V-J features told ophthalmopathy apart from stable hyperthyroidism. Ophthalmopathy onset followed model prediction by a median approximately six months. Most expanded thyroid clonotypes above 0.001 recurred in blood.

This CDR3 is built from 14 residues. Germline CDR1 MDHEN, CDR2 SYDVKM. The study excluded patients with uncontrolled infection, other autoimmune disease, pregnancy or lactation. There were TCR beta CDR3 regions amplified from RNA transcripts. The primer set for the first-round RT-PCR of the TCR CDR3 was HTBI. TCRdb recomputed calls from the multiplex PCR reads with MiXCR, one row per CDR3 protein. This sample carries around 300,000 distinct CDR3 sequences, about an eighth of them seen once, and the ten largest clones take approximately 8.6%. This clonotype was found a few times. The antigen is unknown. Relative to the germline gene, one junction end is altered; a read error may explain this.

The sample consisted of blood. The chain uses TRBV28 and TRBJ2-2, with TRBD2 as a possible D gene (5 bases). The TCR comes from a woman aged 25-40 years with Graves' hyperthyroidism that later progressed to Graves' ophthalmopathy. CDR3 sequence: CAGRPGSNTGELFF. DNA of the CDR3: TGTGCCGGCAGACCGGGAAGCAACACCGGGGAGCTGTTTTTT.